This T cell receptor (beta chain) was captured by sequencing in a study of monozygotic twins with inflammatory bowel disease. Broader study findings: Differing immunosuppressive treatments may have added variability to patient repertoires.

Concerning this clonotype itself: Its antigen is unidentified.

Template switching was used to attach UMIs, which incorporated a 6-nucleotide sample barcode. TCRdb derives one entry per CDR3 protein from the 5' RACE reads, leaving out DNA. This table lists 300,000 to 400,000 distinct CDR3 sequences. The sequence came from a human donor with ulcerative colitis or Crohn's disease, or a healthy co-twin of an affected twin (not recorded which). Sequenced sample: blood.

CDR3 residues: CAISGEPLQTYEQYF. V usage is TRBV10-3 and J usage is TRBJ2-7. Germline V gives CDR1 ENHRY, CDR2 SYGVKD. The CDR3 is 15 residues long.